The 8 T cell receptor beta chains reported below all come from one sample, sequenced in a study of response to subunit inactivated influenza vaccine. TCRdb reprocessed the RT-PCR reads with MiXCR, giving one entry per CDR3 protein. Here the sample spans hundreds of thousands of distinct CDR3 sequences, 15% to 19% being singletons. The sequencing used PBMCs from blood, collected approximately 13 days after vaccination. The receptor source for this set is a man aged 45-65 years who received an inactivated influenza vaccine.

The chain carries TRBV7-9 and TRBJ2-2; D is unresolved. Trimming stripped 3 bases from V and 6 bases from J, with 8 bases between. This CDR3 spans 13 amino acids. Germline values: CDR1 SEHNR, CDR2 FQNEAQ (reference sequence). The CDR3 DNA reads as TGTGCCAGCAGCTTCAATGGACCCGGGGAGCTGTTTTTT. It encodes CASSFNGPGELFF.

This clonotype has at least ten counts. The rearrangement links TRBV12-3 or TRBV12-4 to TRBJ2-7; D unresolved. CDR3 length equals 14 residues. V gave up 3 bases and J gave up 3 bases, with 12 bases separating them. CDR3 in DNA: TGTGCCAGCAGTTTCGTCGGGCCTGACTACGAGCAGTACTTC. This codes for CASSFVGPDYEQYF.

This clonotype came up a few times. This chain uses TRBV28 with TRBJ1-4; 7 bases align to TRBD1. Germline V gene sequence: CDR1 MDHEN, CDR2 SYDVKM. CDR3 length: 17 amino acids. The ends lost 5 bases at V and 7 bases at J; junction bases unmatched: 16. CDR3 residues: CASSLPGYRGRSEKLFF. The CDR3 DNA is TGTGCCAGCAGTCTCCCCGGGTATAGGGGGCGAAGTGAAAAACTGTTTTTT.

This clonotype was seen more than once but under ten times. The chain links TRBV12-3 or TRBV12-4 to TRBJ1-5; D perhaps matches TRBD1 (6 bases). The CDR3 loop spans 13 amino acids. V was clipped by 5 bases and J by 11 bases, with 16 bases between them. The CDR3 nucleotides read TGTGCCAGCAGTCTTACCGAAAGGGGGTCCCAGCATTTT. The encoded protein is CASSLTERGSQHF.

This clonotype was recorded once. The V gene is TRBV28, the J gene TRBJ2-4, with a possible D match to TRBD1 (5 bases). Germline CDR1 MDHEN, CDR2 SYDVKM. This CDR3 has 13 residues. V dropped 5 bases and J dropped 7 bases, with 12 bases sitting between them. CDR3 coding DNA: TGTGCCAGCAGTCGATCGGACACCAACATTCAGTACTTC. Its protein is CASSRSDTNIQYF.

V and J are TRBV27 and TRBJ2-3; TRBD1 matches at 7 bases. The V segment lost 4 bases and the J segment 4 bases; nucleotides outside the gene matches: 2. CDR1 is MNHEY, CDR2 SMNVEV, per germline (reference sequence). The CDR3 is 13 residues long. In DNA, the CDR3 is TGTGCCAGCAGTTACAGGGGCGCAGATACGCAGTATTTT. Translating gives CASSYRGADTQYF.

In this sample, this clonotype turned up a few times. The chain uses TRBV9 and TRBJ2-1; TRBD1 agrees at 7 bases. V lost 3 bases and J lost 2; bases outside the gene matches: 5. Looked up from germline, CDR1 is SGDLS and CDR2 is YYNGEE. This CDR3 region has 15 residues. CDR3 sequence reads: CASSEQGSTYNEQFF. The CDR3 coding sequence is TGTGCCAGCAGCGAACAGGGGTCTACCTACAATGAGCAGTTCTTC.

This clonotype appeared a few times. The chain links TRBV24-1 to TRBJ2-1; TRBD2 might be the D (6 bases). Per the germline V gene, CDR1 is KGHDR and CDR2 is SFDVKD. Deletions cut 1 base from V and 11 bases from J, with 8 bases between. This CDR3 spans 12 amino acids. CDR3 in DNA: TGTGCCACCAGTGATTTTGGGGGGAAGCAGTTCTTC. Translating gives CATSDFGGKQFF.